This T cell receptor beta chain was sequenced for a study of cytomegalovirus exposure and HLA in healthy donors. Between the trimmed V and J ends, which lost 7 bases and 1 base, there was a span of 10 bases. Germline V gene sequence: CDR1 SGHDT, CDR2 YYEEEE. The CDR3 sequence is 13 residues long. This clone has a single count. Its antigen is currently unknown. Study findings and constraints: Cytomegalovirus association was assigned to under 200 TCR beta chains. Highly shared variants forming one cluster were likely a sequencing artifact. Rarity characterized most TCR sequences, yet some public TCRs appeared in many donors. In an earlier analysis, most TCR beta V segments were productive about 87% or about 30% of the time.

Primers for the PCR totalled 60 Vbeta and 13 Jbeta. Using immunoSEQ multiplex PCR, the repertoire was profiled, and TCRdb retains in-frame clones only, with some absent. The sample records 200,000 to 300,000 clones, roughly 86% being singletons. The receptor comes from a middle-aged woman in good health and CMV-seropositive. Input material: PBMCs. The chain recombines TRBV5-6 with TRBJ2-3, with TRBD2 as a possible D gene (6 bases). DNA for the CDR3: TGTGCCAGCCTAGCGAGTGGCACAGATACGCAGTATTTT. It translates to CASLASGTDTQYF.